This paragraph reports one T cell receptor (beta chain). The data derive from a study of blood T cell repertoires in COVID-19. On the study more broadly: COVID-19 samples from acute and convalescent phases originated in the United States, Italy and Spain. Sources were T cells, B-cell-depleted T cells, or PBMCs; the material itself was cDNA or gDNA.

CDR1 and CDR2 from the germline V gene are SQVTM and ANQGSEA. Between the trimmed V and J ends, which lost 3 bases and 2 bases, there was a span of 10 bases. There are 13 residues in the CDR3. Original handling: Researchers report that nucleated cell counts were estimated from reference gene primer amplification. Sequenced by immunoSEQ multiplex PCR; TCRdb stores in-frame clones only, minus some. V, J and clone size were drawn from that table, and D and trimming were deduced from the DNA. The sample has fewer than 250,000 clones, less than 90% seen once; the top ten hold roughly 2.2%. This receptor was obtained from a woman aged 45-65 years with acute or convalescent COVID-19. Sequenced input: peripheral blood. The genes are TRBV29-1 and TRBJ2-5; possible D gene TRBD1, 6 bases. In nucleotides, the CDR3 is TGCAGCGTTGATCAAGGGGGTCAAGAGACCCAGTACTTC. As protein: CSVDQGGQETQYF. Supplemented by reference TRBV29-1 and TRBJ2-5, the full variable domain reads SAVISQKPSRDICQRGTSLTIQCQVDSQVTMMFWYRQQPGQSLTLIATANQGSEATYESGFVIDKFPISRPNLTFSTLTVSNMSPEDSSIYLCSVDQGGQETQYFGPGTRLLVL.